This T cell receptor (beta chain) was obtained from a study of blood T cell repertoires in COVID-19. Study details: Sites in the United States, Italy and Spain provided acute and convalescent COVID-19 samples. Sources were T cells, B-cell-depleted T cells, or PBMCs; the material itself was cDNA or gDNA.

Authors' analysis steps: Amplification of reference gene primers provided the estimated nucleated cell counts. Data came from immunoSEQ multiplex PCR; TCRdb stores just in-frame clones and leaves some out. V and J calls and clone size are as listed in that table; D and trimming were resolved from the DNA. The sample contains 55,000 to 75,000 clones, approximately 86% of which appear only once. Input material: peripheral blood. The receptor's source is a man older than 75 with active COVID-19.

The CDR3: CASRSTGSGGELFF. CDR3 nucleotides: TGTGCCAGTAGGTCGACAGGTTCTGGCGGGGAGCTGTTTTTT. The V gene is TRBV19, the J gene TRBJ2-2; a weak D match, TRBD1 (6 bases). The CDR3 extends over 14 amino acids. From germline, CDR1 is LNHDA and CDR2 SQIVND (reference sequence). V shed 6 bases and J shed 7 bases, with 15 bases lying between them.